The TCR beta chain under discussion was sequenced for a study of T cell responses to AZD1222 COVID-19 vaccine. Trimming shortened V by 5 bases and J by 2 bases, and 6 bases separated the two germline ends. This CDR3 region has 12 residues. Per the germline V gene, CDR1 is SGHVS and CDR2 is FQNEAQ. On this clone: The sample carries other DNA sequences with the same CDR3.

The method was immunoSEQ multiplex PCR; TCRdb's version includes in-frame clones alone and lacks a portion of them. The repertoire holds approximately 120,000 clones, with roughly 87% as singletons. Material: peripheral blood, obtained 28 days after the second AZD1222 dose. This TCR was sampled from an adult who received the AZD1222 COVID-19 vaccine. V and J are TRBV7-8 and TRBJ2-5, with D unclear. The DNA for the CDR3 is TGTGCCAGCAGCCCCGGACAAGAGACCCAGTACTTC. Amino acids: CASSPGQETQYF.